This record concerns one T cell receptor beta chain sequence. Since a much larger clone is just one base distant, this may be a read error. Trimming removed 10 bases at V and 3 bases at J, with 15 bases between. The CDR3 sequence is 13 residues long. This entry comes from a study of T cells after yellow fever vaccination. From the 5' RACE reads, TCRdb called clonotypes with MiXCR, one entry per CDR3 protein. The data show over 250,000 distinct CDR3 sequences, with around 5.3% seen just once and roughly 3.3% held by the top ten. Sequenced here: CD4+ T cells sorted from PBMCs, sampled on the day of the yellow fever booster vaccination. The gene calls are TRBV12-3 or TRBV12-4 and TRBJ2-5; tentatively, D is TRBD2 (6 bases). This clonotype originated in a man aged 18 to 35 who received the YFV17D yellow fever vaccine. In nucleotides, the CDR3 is TGTGCCACCACGGGACTGGGGAAAGAGACCCAGTACTTC. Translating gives CATTGLGKETQYF.